Described below is a single T cell receptor (beta chain) sequence and its context. What it binds is unknown. The data derive from a study of cytomegalovirus exposure and HLA in healthy donors. Findings of the study overall: Listed as cytomegalovirus-associated were 150 or so TCR beta chains. V- and J-gene trimming in TCR beta was tied to a missense DCLRE1C variant by an analysis performed later.

Vbeta (60) and Jbeta (13) primers were used in the PCR. TCRdb's copy holds only in-frame clones and misses some; the assay was immunoSEQ multiplex PCR. Among about 190,000 clones listed, over 60% were seen once. While unrecorded immune exposures were likely, the donors were nominally healthy when sampled. Sequenced sample: PBMCs. This TCR came from a woman aged 35 to 49 in good health and CMV-seronegative.

The CDR3 spells CASSEGTVNIQYF. The CDR3 DNA reads TGTGCCAGCAGTGAAGGAACAGTAAACATTCAGTACTTC. The V and J genes are TRBV6-1 and TRBJ2-4; D not certain. CDR1 is MNHNS, CDR2 SASEGT, per germline. Trimming pared 1 base from V and 6 bases from J, leaving 7 bases between. The CDR3 has 13 amino acids.